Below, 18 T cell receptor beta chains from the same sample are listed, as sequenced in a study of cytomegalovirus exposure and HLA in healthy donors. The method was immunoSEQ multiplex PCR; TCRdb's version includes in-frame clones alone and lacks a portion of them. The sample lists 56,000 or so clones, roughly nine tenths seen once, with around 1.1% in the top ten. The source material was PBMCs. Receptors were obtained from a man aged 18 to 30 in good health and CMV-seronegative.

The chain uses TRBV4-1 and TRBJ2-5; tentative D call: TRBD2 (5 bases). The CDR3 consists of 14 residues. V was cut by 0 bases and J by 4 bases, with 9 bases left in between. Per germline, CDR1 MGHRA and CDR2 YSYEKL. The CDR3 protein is CASSQEHAGETQYF. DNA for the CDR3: TGCGCCAGCAGCCAAGAACATGCGGGAGAGACCCAGTACTTC.

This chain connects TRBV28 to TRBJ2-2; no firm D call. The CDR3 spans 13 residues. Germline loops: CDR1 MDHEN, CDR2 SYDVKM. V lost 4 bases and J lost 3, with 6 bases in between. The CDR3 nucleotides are TGTGCCAGCAGTTCTGGAGACACCGGGGAGCTGTTTTTT. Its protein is CASSSGDTGELFF.

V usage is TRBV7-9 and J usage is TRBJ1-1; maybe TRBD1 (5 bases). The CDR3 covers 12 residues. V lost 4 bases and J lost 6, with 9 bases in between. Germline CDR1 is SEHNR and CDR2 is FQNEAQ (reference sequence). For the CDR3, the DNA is TGTGCCAGCAGCTGGGGGGGTTCTGAAGCTTTCTTT. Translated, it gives CASSWGGSEAFF.

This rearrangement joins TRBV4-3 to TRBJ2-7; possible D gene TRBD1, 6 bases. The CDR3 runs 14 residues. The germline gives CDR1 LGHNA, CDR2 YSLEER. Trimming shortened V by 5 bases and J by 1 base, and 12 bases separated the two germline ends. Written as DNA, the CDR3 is TGCGCCAGCAGCTTCGACAGGACTTCCTACGAGCAGTACTTC. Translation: CASSFDRTSYEQYF.

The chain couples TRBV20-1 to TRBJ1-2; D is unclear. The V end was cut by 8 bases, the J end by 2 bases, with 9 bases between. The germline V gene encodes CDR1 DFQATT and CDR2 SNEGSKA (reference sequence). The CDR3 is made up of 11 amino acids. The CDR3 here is CSPPLNYGYTF. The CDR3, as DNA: TGCAGTCCGCCTCTAAACTATGGCTACACCTTC.

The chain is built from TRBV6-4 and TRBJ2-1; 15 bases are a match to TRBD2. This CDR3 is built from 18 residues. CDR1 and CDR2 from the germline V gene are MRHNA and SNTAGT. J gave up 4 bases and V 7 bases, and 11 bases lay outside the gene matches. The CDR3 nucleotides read TGTGCCAGCACCCAGGGGACTAGCGGGGGGAGGGTTTACAATGAGCAGTTCTTC. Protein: CASTQGTSGGRVYNEQFF.

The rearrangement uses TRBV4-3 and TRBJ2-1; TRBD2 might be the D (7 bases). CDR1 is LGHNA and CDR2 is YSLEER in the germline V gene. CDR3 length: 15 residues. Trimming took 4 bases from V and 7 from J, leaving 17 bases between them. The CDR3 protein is CASSRLAGRGNEQFF. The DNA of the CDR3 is TGCGCCAGCAGCCGCCTTGCAGGGAGGGGGAATGAGCAGTTCTTC.

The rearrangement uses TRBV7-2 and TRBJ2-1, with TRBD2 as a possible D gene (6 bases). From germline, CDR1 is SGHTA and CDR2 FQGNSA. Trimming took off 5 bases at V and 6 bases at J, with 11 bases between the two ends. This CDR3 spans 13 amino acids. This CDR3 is CASSPGAPNEQFF. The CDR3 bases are TGTGCCAGCAGCCCGGGAGCGCCCAATGAGCAGTTCTTC.

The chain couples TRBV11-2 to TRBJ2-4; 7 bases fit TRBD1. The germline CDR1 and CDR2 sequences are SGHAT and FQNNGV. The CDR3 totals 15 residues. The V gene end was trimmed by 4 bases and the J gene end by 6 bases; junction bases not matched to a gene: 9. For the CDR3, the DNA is TGTGCCAGCAGCTCCTACAGGGGTCGGAGAAACATTCAGTACTTC. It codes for CASSSYRGRRNIQYF.

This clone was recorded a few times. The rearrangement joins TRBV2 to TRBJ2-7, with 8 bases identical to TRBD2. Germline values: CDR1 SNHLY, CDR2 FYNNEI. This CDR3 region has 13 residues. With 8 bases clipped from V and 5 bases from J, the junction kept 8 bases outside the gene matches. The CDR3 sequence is CASGHSGGNEQYF. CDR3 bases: TGTGCCAGCGGGCACTCGGGAGGGAACGAGCAGTACTTC.

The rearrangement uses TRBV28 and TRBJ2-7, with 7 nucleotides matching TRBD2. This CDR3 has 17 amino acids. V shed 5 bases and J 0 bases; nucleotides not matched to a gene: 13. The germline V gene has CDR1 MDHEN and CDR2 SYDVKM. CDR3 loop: CASSLPGGDSISYEQYF. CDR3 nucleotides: TGTGCCAGCAGTCTCCCGGGGGGAGACTCAATCTCCTACGAGCAGTACTTC.

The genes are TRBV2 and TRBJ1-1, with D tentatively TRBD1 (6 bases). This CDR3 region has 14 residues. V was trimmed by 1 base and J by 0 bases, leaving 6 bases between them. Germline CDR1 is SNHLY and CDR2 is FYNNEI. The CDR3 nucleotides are TGTGCCAGCAGTGAAGGGACAGTGAACACTGAAGCTTTCTTT. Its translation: CASSEGTVNTEAFF.

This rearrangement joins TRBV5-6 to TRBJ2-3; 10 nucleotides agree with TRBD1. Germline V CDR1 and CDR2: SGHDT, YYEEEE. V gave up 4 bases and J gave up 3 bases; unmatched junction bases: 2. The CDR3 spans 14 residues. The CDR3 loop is CASSRTGGTDTQYF. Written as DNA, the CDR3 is TGTGCCAGCAGCCGGACAGGGGGAACAGATACGCAGTATTTT.

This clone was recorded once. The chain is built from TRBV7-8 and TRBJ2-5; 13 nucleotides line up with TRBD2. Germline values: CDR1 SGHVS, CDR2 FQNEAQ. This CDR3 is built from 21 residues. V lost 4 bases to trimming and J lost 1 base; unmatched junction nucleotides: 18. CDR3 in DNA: TGTGCCAGCAGCTCTCCCTTTGTGACTAGCGGGAGGCTGGCCTCCCAAGAGACCCAGTACTTC. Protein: CASSSPFVTSGRLASQETQYF.

The DNA for the CDR3 is TGTGCCAGTAGGGCTGTTGGCGGGGTTCCTAGCACAGATACGCAGTATTTT. Translation gives CASRAVGGVPSTDTQYF. V and J are TRBV19 and TRBJ2-3, with D perhaps TRBD2 (6 bases). This CDR3 is 17 amino acids long. Germline CDR1 LNHDA, CDR2 SQIVND (reference sequence). The V end was cut by 6 bases, the J end by 0 bases, with 19 bases between.

CDR3 protein: CASSVAAGGPYEQYF. The CDR3 DNA follows: TGTGCCAGCAGCGTAGCTGCGGGAGGGCCCTACGAGCAGTACTTC. V usage is TRBV9 and J usage is TRBJ2-7; the match to TRBD2 covers 9 bases. The CDR3 length is 15 residues. V trimming: 0 bases; J trimming: 2 bases; junction bases outside the gene matches: 3. Germline-derived CDR1 and CDR2 are SGDLS and YYNGEE.

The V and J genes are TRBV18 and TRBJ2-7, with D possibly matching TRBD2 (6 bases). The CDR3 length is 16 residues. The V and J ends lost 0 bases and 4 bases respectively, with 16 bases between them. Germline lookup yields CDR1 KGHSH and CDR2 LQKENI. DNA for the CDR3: TGTGCCAGCTCACCACCAGTTAGCGGCCGCCCTTACGAGCAGTACTTC. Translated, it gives CASSPPVSGRPYEQYF.

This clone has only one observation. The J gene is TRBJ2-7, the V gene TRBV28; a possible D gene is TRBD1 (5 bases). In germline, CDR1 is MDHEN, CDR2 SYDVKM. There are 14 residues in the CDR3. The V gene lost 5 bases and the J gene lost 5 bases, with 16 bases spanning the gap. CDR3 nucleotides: TGTGCCAGCAGTCCAGGGTTAGGGCCGAACGAGCAGTACTTC. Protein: CASSPGLGPNEQYF.